This T cell receptor (beta chain) was observed in a study of control samples from healthy donors and cancer patients. The V end was cut by 6 bases, the J end by 5 bases, with 23 bases between. This CDR3 is built from 16 residues. Germline V lookup: CDR1 KGHSH, CDR2 LQKENI. Some clones are missing from TCRdb's copy, which holds only in-frame ones; the method was immunoSEQ multiplex PCR. The table records some 110,000 clones, about four fifths of them present only once. The receptor's source is a woman aged 45 to 65 in good health. The sequencing sample was made of blood. This chain connects TRBV18 to TRBJ2-7; D perhaps matches TRBD2 (5 bases). The CDR3 nucleotides are TGTGCCAGCTCCCCGGGTAATGCAGGCGGGCCCAACGAGCAGTACTTC. It specifies CASSPGNAGGPNEQYF.